Below are 8 T cell receptor beta chains sequenced from a single sample in a study of blood T cells in healthy people across ages. A J-beta primer mix and a sample-barcoded 5' primer were used in a second PCR of roughly 7 to 12 cycles. Via MiXCR, TCRdb re-called the 5' RACE reads, giving one row per CDR3 protein. Altogether 650,000 to 800,000 distinct CDR3 sequences are present, 52% being singletons, with the ten largest covering about 13%. Material for sequencing was blood. The receptor source for this set is a woman aged 80 or over in good health.

The chain employs TRBV5-4 and TRBJ2-1, with D unresolved. CDR1 SGHNT and CDR2 YYREEE come from the germline V gene (reference sequence). V was shortened by 4 bases and J by 10 bases, with 12 bases between the two germline ends. The CDR3 runs to 12 residues. CDR3 nucleotides: TGTGCCAGCAGCCTCCCCGGGCGGGAGCAGTTCTTC. This codes for CASSLPGREQFF.

The chain recombines TRBV7-2 with TRBJ2-7; 7 nucleotides align to TRBD1. The trim removed 5 bases at V and 0 bases at J, leaving 7 bases unmatched. The CDR3 extends over 15 amino acids. CDR1 and CDR2 from the germline V gene are SGHTA and FQGNSA. The CDR3 loop reads CASSPTGTASYEQYF. In nucleotides, the CDR3 is TGTGCCAGCAGCCCGACCGGGACAGCCTCCTACGAGCAGTACTTC.

This clonotype was found a few times. The V and J genes are TRBV21-1 and TRBJ1-4; the tabulated D call, TRBD1, remains unverified against the DNA. TRBV21-1 counts as a pseudogene. The CDR3 is 16 amino acids. CDR3 sequence: CANTSGTESLCEKLFF. The DNA for the CDR3 is TGTGCCAATACCTCGGGGACCGAATCACTCTGTGAAAAACTGTTTTTT.

This clonotype was observed once. This chain uses TRBV25-1 with TRBJ2-5; 8 positions agree with TRBD1. CDR1 is MGHDK, CDR2 SYGVNS, per germline. This CDR3 has 13 residues. V trimming: 5 bases; J trimming: 7 bases; junction bases outside the gene matches: 6. The CDR3 DNA follows: TGTGCCAGCAGTAAAACAGGGGGTACGACCCAGTACTTC. Residues: CASSKTGGTTQYF.

The sample holds a few counts of this clonotype. A much larger clone is a single base away; this may be a read error. V and J are TRBV28 and TRBJ2-5; the D is unclear. The V gene's germline CDR1 is MDHEN and CDR2 SYDVKM. V was cut by 10 bases and J by 11 bases, with 17 bases left in between. CDR3 size: 11 residues. The CDR3 protein is CANLLIEEQYF. CDR3 DNA: TGTGCCAATCTTCTTATCGAAGAGCAGTACTTC.

There are a few counts of this clonotype. A much more abundant neighbour one base away suggests this may be a read error. The chain joins TRBV6-5 to TRBJ2-7; TRBD1 is a possible D gene (6 bases). The V gene's germline CDR1 is MNHEY and CDR2 SVGAGI. The CDR3 has 13 amino acids. V gave up 5 bases and J gave up 7 bases, with 15 bases separating them. The chain's CDR3 is CASSSHRVGEQYF. CDR3 coding DNA: TGTGCCAGCAGTAGCCACAGGGTGGGTGAGCAGTACTTC.

The chain carries TRBV5-1 and TRBJ2-5, with 8 bases matching TRBD1. Trimming took 1 base from V and 13 from J; bases not matched to a gene: 12. CDR1 and CDR2 (germline): SGHRS, YFSETQ. This CDR3 contains 14 residues. In nucleotides, the CDR3 is TGCGCCAGCAGCTTGTCTGGACAGGGACGACAACCGTACTTC. This gives the protein CASSLSGQGRQPYF.

This clonotype has a single count. V is TRBV6-6 and J is TRBJ2-7, with 12 nucleotides matching TRBD1. V was clipped by 0 bases and J by 7 bases; unmatched bases: 7. The germline V gene has CDR1 MNHNY and CDR2 SVGAGI (reference sequence). The CDR3 covers 16 residues. In DNA, the CDR3 is TGTGCCAGCAGTTACTCGATTGGGACAGGGGGCCGTGAGCAGTACTTC. Its protein is CASSYSIGTGGREQYF.